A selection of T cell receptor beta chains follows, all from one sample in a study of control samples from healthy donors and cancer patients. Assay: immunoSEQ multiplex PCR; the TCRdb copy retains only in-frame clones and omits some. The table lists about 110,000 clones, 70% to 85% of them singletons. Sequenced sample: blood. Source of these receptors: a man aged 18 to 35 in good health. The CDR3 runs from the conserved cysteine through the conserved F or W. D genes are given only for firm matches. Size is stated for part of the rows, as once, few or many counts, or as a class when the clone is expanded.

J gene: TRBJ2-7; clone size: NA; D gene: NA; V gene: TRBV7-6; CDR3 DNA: TGTGCCAGCAGCTTAATGGAGGGGGCCTACGAGCAGTACTTC; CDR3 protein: CASSLMEGAYEQYF
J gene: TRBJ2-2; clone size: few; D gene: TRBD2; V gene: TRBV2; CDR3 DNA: TGTGCCAGCAGTGCGCGGGGGAGGTACACCGGGGAGCTGTTTTTT; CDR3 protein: CASSARGRYTGELFF
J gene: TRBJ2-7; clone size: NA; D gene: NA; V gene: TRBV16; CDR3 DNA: TGTGCCAGCAACCCCGTAGGCCCACCTTACGAGCAGTACTTC; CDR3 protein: CASNPVGPPYEQYF
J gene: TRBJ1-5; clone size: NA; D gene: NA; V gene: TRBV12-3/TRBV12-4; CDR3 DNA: TGTGCCAGCAGTTTAGAGTTTAATCAGCCCCAGCATTTT; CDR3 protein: CASSLEFNQPQHF
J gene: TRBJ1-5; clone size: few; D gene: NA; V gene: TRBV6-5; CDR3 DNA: TGTGCCAGCAGGAAGGGAGGGGGAATCAATCAGCCCCAGCATTTT; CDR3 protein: CASRKGGGINQPQHF
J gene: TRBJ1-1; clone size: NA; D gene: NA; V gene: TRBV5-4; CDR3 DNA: TGTGCCAGCAGCTTGGGAAGCCCTAACACTGAAGCTTTCTTT; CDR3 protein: CASSLGSPNTEAFF
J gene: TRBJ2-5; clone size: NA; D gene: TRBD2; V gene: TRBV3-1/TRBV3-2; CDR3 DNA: TGTGCCAGCTGCGGGGGGACCCAAGAGACCCAGTACTTC; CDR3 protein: CASCGGTQETQYF
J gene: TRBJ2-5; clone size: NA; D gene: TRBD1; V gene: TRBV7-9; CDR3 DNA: TGTGCCAGCAGCTTTACAGGGGTCGGGGAGACCCAGTACTTC; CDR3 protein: CASSFTGVGETQYF
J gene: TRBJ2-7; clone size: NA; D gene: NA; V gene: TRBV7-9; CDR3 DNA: TGTGCCAGCAGCTTAGTGCGGTGGGAGCAGTACTTC; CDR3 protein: CASSLVRWEQYF
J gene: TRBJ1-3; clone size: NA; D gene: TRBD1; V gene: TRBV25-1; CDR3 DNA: TGTGCCAGCACCTCCGGACAGGGGTTGGCGGGTTTATATTTT; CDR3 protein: CASTSGQGLAGLYF
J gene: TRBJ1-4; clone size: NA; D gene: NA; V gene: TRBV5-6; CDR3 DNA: TGTGCCAGCAGCCCTAAGACAGGACTCTATGAAAAACTGTTTTTT; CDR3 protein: CASSPKTGLYEKLFF
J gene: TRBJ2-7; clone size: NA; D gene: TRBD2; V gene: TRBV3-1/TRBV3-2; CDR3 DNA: TGTGCCAGCAGCCAAGAACTAGCGAGCTCCTACGAGCAGTACTTC; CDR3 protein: CASSQELASSYEQYF
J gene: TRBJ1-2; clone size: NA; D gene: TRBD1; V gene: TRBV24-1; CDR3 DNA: TGTGCCACCAGTGATTCCGACAGGGGACCCTATGGCTACACCTTC; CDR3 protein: CATSDSDRGPYGYTF
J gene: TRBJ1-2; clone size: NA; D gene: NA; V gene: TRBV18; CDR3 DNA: TGTGCCAGCTCACCCGTTGATGGGTTCGAACGCTATGGCTACACCTTC; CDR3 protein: CASSPVDGFERYGYTF